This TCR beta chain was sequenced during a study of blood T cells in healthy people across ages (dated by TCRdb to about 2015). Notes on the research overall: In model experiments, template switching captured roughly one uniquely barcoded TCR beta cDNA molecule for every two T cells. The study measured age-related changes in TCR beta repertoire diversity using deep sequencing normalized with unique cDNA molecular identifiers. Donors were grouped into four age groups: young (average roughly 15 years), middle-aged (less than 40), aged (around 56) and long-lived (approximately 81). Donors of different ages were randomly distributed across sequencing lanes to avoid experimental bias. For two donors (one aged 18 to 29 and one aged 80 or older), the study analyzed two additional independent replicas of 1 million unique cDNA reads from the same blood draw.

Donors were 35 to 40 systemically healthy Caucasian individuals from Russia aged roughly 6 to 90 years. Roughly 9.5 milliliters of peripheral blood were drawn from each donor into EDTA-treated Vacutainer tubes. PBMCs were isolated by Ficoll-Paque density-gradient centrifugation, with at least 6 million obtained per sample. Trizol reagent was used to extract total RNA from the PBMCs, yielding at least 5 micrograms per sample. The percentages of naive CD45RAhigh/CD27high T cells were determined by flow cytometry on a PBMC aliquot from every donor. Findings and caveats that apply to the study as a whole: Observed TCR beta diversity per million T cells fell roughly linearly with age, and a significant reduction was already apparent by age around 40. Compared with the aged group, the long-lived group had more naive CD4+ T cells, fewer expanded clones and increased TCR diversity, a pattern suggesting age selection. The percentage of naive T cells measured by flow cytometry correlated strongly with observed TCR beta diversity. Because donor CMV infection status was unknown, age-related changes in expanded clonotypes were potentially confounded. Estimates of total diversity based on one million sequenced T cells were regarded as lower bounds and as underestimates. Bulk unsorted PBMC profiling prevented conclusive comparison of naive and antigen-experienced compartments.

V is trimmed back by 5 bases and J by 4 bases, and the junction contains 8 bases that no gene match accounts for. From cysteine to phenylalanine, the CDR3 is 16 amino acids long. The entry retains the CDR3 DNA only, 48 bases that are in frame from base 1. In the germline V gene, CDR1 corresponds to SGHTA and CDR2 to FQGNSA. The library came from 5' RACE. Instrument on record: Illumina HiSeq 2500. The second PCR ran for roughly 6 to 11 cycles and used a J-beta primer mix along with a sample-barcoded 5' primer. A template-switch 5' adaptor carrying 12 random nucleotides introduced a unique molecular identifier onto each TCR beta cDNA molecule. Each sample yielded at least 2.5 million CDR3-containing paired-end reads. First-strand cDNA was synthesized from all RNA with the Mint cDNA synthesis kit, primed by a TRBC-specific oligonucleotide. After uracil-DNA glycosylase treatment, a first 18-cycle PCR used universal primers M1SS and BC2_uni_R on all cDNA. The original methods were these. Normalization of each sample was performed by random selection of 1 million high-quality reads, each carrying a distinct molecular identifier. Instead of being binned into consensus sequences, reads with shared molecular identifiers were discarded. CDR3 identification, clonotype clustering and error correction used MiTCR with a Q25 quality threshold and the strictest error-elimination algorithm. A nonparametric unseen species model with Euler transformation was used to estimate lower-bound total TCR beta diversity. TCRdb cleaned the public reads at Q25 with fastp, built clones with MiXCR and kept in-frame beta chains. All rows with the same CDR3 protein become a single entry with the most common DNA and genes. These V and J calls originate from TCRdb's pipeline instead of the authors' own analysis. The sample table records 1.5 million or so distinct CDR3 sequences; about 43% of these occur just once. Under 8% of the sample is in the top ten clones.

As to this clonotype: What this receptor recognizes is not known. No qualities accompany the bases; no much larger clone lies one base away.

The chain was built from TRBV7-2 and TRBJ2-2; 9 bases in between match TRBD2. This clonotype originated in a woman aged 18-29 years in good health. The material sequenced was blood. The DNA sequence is TGTGCCAGCAGCCCATCTCTAGCGGGACGCACCGGGGAGCTGTTTTTT. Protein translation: CASSPSLAGRTGELFF. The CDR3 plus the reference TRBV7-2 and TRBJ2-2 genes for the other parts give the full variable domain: GAGVSQSPSNKVTEKGKDVELRCDPISGHTALYWYRQSLGQGLEFLIYFQGNSAPDKSGLPSDRFSAERTGGSVSTLTIQRTQQEDSAVYLCASSPSLAGRTGELFFGEGSRLTVL.